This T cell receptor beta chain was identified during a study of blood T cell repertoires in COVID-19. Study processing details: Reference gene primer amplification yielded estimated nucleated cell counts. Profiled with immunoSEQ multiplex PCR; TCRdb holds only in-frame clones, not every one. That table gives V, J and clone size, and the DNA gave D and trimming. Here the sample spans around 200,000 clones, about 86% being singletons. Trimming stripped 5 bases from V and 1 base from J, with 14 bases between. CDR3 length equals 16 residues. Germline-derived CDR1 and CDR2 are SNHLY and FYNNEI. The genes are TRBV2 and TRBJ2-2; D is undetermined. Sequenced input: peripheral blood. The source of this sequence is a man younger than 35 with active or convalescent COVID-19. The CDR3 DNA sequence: TGTGCCAGCAGTCTCCGTTGGGCAGTGAACACCGGGGAGCTGTTTTTT. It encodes CASSLRWAVNTGELFF.